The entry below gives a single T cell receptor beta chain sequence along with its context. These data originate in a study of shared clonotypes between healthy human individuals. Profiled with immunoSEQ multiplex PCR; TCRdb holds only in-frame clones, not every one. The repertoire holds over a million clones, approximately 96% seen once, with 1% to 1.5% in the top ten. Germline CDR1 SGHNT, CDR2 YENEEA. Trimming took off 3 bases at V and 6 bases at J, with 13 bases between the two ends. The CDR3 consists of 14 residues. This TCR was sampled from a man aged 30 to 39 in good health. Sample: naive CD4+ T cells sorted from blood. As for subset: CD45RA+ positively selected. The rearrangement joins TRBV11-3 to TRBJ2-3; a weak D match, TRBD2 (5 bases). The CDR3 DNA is TGTGCCAGCAGCTTGAGGGCCTCCGGGGATACGCAGTATTTT. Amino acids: CASSLRASGDTQYF.